Below are 28 T cell receptor beta chains sequenced from a single sample in a study of blood T cell repertoires in COVID-19. Method: immunoSEQ multiplex PCR; TCRdb's copy keeps in-frame clones and lacks some. Here the sample spans a few hundred thousand clones, about 88% being singletons. Sequenced material: peripheral blood. These receptors were obtained from a man aged 18 to 35 with active or convalescent COVID-19.

The table lists this clone with a count of one. J is TRBJ2-1 and V is TRBV10-3; D uncertain. Germline loops: CDR1 ENHRY, CDR2 SYGVKD. Trimming took off 2 bases at V and 6 bases at J, with 14 bases between the two ends. The CDR3 has 15 residues. The CDR3 DNA is TGTGCCATCAGTGAGGAGGTACCCCCCTCCAATGAGCAGTTCTTC. Amino acid sequence: CAISEEVPPSNEQFF.

This clone was found once. The V call is TRBV24-1, the J call TRBJ2-1; D is perhaps TRBD1 (5 bases). V was pared by 0 bases and J by 4 bases, with 6 bases between. The CDR3 totals 14 residues. CDR1 and CDR2 from the germline V gene are KGHDR and SFDVKD. The CDR3 region is CATSDLAGYNEQFF. In nucleotides, the CDR3 is TGTGCCACCAGTGATTTGGCAGGGTACAATGAGCAGTTCTTC.

The chain links TRBV19 to TRBJ2-7; D may be TRBD1 (6 bases). V was clipped by 3 bases and J by 2 bases, with 14 bases between them. Germline V gene lookup returns CDR1 LNHDA and CDR2 SQIVND (reference sequence). This CDR3 has 15 residues. CDR3 nucleotides: TGTGCCAGTAGTATTATCGCAGGGGCAACCTACGAGCAGTACTTC. Its translation is CASSIIAGATYEQYF.

In this sample, this clone turned up once. V usage is TRBV29-1 and J usage is TRBJ1-2; possible D gene TRBD1, 5 bases. From germline, CDR1 is SQVTM and CDR2 ANQGSEA. The ends were cut back, 6 bases at V and 6 bases at J, with 8 bases in the middle. The CDR3 is 10 residues long. CDR3 sequence (DNA): TGCAGCGTGGAGGGGAATGGCTACACCTTC. It translates to CSVEGNGYTF.

A single count supports this clone. The chain has TRBV14 and TRBJ2-2; TRBD1 matches at 9 bases. The germline V gene encodes CDR1 SGHDN and CDR2 FVKESK. The V segment lost 3 bases and the J segment 6 bases; nucleotides outside the gene matches: 11. CDR3 length equals 17 residues. The CDR3 region is CASSQRPGTGSSGELFF. The DNA for the CDR3 is TGTGCCAGCAGCCAGCGCCCCGGGACAGGGTCATCCGGGGAGCTGTTTTTT.

This chain connects TRBV29-1 to TRBJ2-1, with 7 bases lining up with TRBD2. Per germline, CDR1 SQVTM and CDR2 ANQGSEA. The CDR3 spans 15 residues. The junction had 13 bases not matched to a gene; V was cut back by 5 bases and J by 6 bases. CDR3 amino acids: CSVRFGTTASNEQFF. In nucleotides, the CDR3 is TGCAGCGTTCGTTTCGGGACTACCGCCTCCAATGAGCAGTTCTTC.

This rearrangement joins TRBV4-1 to TRBJ2-7, with D unresolved. The CDR3 consists of 15 residues. The V gene's germline CDR1 is MGHRA and CDR2 YSYEKL. Deletions cut 1 base from V and 5 bases from J, with 15 bases between. The CDR3 coding sequence is TGCGCCAGCAGCCAAGTCTGGGTCGCGCAGGACGAGCAGTACTTC. Protein product: CASSQVWVAQDEQYF.

This clone was counted a single time. The V call is TRBV9, the J call TRBJ2-2; 7 bases align to TRBD2. The CDR3 runs 15 residues. Germline lookup yields CDR1 SGDLS and CDR2 YYNGEE. V shed 2 bases and J 5 bases; nucleotides not matched to a gene: 6. CDR3 sequence (DNA): TGTGCCAGCAGCGTTTCAAGCGGGGTAACCGGGGAGCTGTTTTTT. This gives the protein CASSVSSGVTGELFF.

Notes on this clone: A much larger clone is a single base away; this may be a read error. Additional DNA sequences in this sample encode the identical CDR3. The J gene is TRBJ2-6, the V gene TRBV3-1 (or the pseudogene TRBV3-2); D remains unclear. Germline-derived CDR1 and CDR2 are LGHDT and YNNKEL (reference sequence). The V and J ends lost 0 bases and 0 bases respectively, with 3 bases between them. The CDR3 length is 15 residues. The CDR3 here is CASSQDSSGANVLTF. The CDR3 DNA reads as TGTGCCAGCAGCCAAGACAGCTCTGGGGCCAACGTCCTGACTTTC.

V usage is TRBV20-1 and J usage is TRBJ1-2; D ambiguous. Trimming left V 3 bases short and J 8 bases short, with 16 bases between. Germline loops: CDR1 DFQATT, CDR2 SNEGSKA (reference sequence). CDR3 length equals 13 residues. This chain's CDR3 is CSASLTSRRGYTF. In DNA, the CDR3 is TGCAGTGCTAGTCTGACCAGTAGGAGAGGCTACACCTTC.

The chain is built from TRBV19 and TRBJ2-1, with TRBD2 matching over 13 bases. Unmatched junction bases numbered 8, after V lost 2 bases and J lost 7 bases. This CDR3 region has 17 residues. The germline V gene encodes CDR1 LNHDA and CDR2 SQIVND (reference sequence). The CDR3 DNA reads as TGTGCCAGTAGTATACCCCCCGGGACTAGCGGGGTGAATGAGCAGTTCTTC. It translates to CASSIPPGTSGVNEQFF. Looking up the rest from reference TRBV19 and TRBJ2-1 gives the full variable domain: DGGITQSPKYLFRKEGQNVTLSCEQNLNHDAMYWYRQDPGQGLRLIYYSQIVNDFQKGDIAEGYSVSREKKESFPLTVTSAQKNPTAFYLCASSIPPGTSGVNEQFFGPGTRLTVL.

V and J are TRBV27 and TRBJ2-1, with D possibly being TRBD2 (6 bases). V lost 8 bases, J lost 0 bases, and 14 bases lay in between. Germline V CDR1 and CDR2: MNHEY, SMNVEV (reference sequence). The CDR3 has 15 residues. CDR3 sequence: CASVGTSSSYNEQFF. The DNA of the CDR3 is TGTGCCAGCGTTGGGACTTCGAGCTCCTACAATGAGCAGTTCTTC.

Only one count was recorded for this clone. The J gene is TRBJ1-1, the V gene TRBV2; D might be TRBD1 (6 bases). Germline lookup yields CDR1 SNHLY and CDR2 FYNNEI. The CDR3 runs 12 residues. Trimming shortened V by 4 bases and J by 8 bases, and 11 bases separated the two germline ends. The CDR3 here is CASSAGTPEAFF. The CDR3 bases are TGTGCCAGCAGTGCTGGGACACCCGAAGCTTTCTTT.

This clone was counted once. This chain connects TRBV2 to TRBJ2-1, with 8 nucleotides matching TRBD1. The CDR3 runs 14 residues. With V trimmed by 6 bases and J by 7 bases, 8 bases remained unmatched. Germline CDR1 SNHLY, CDR2 FYNNEI. The CDR3 DNA follows: TGTGCCAGCAGCGAACGACAGGGGAGGAATGAGCAGTTCTTC. Translated, it gives CASSERQGRNEQFF.

Only one count was recorded for this clone. This chain uses TRBV3-1 (or the pseudogene TRBV3-2) with TRBJ1-3; D uncertain. Trimming took 4 bases from V and 3 from J, leaving 10 bases between them. The CDR3 has 14 amino acids. In germline, CDR1 is LGHDT, CDR2 YNNKEL (reference sequence). The CDR3 spells CASSPEAYGNTIYF. CDR3 nucleotides: TGTGCCAGCAGCCCCGAGGCGTATGGAAACACCATATATTTT.

This rearrangement joins TRBV3-1 (or the pseudogene TRBV3-2) to TRBJ1-2, with D possibly TRBD1 on 5 matching bases. The CDR3 spans 11 residues. Deletions cut 2 bases from V and 7 bases from J, with 5 bases between. Germline CDR1 LGHDT, CDR2 YNNKEL (reference sequence). The CDR3 bases are TGTGCCAGCAGCCAACAGGGTGGCTACACCTTC. Its translation is CASSQQGGYTF.

The chain uses TRBV28 and TRBJ1-2; 11 nucleotides match TRBD1. V lost 6 bases to trimming and J lost 7 bases; unmatched junction nucleotides: 10. The CDR3 extends over 15 amino acids. CDR1 and CDR2 from the germline V gene are MDHEN and SYDVKM. Written as DNA, the CDR3 is TGTGCCAGCAGCAACCCCGGACAGGGGGCGTTTGGCTACACCTTC. It is translated as CASSNPGQGAFGYTF.

The chain is built from TRBV7-2 and TRBJ2-4, with D possibly matching TRBD2 (6 bases). Germline CDR1 SGHTA, CDR2 FQGNSA. This CDR3 comprises 13 residues. V was shortened by 2 bases and J by 5 bases, with 7 bases between the two germline ends. The CDR3, as DNA: TGTGCCAGCAGCTTATGGGGGGAAAACATTCAGTACTTC. Translated, it gives CASSLWGENIQYF.

The chain employs TRBV7-2 and TRBJ2-7; D is uncertain. Germline CDR1 reads SGHTA; CDR2 reads FQGNSA. V lost 0 bases and J 0 bases, leaving 6 bases between the germline ends. The CDR3 spans 14 residues. CDR3 nucleotide sequence: TGTGCCAGCAGCTTAGCATCGGTCTCCTACGAGCAGTACTTC. Translated: CASSLASVSYEQYF.

The genes are TRBV28 and TRBJ1-4; D is perhaps TRBD1 (6 bases). CDR1 is MDHEN, CDR2 SYDVKM, per germline. The CDR3 is 14 amino acids. V was trimmed by 3 bases and J by 7 bases, leaving 12 bases between them. The DNA for the CDR3 is TGTGCCAGCAGTTTTACAGGGATGACTGAAAAACTGTTTTTT. This sequence encodes CASSFTGMTEKLFF.

Comments on this clone: Other DNA sequences from this sample encode an identical CDR3 as well. The J gene is TRBJ1-2, the V gene TRBV12-3 or TRBV12-4; 7 bases map to TRBD1. The CDR3 extends over 12 amino acids. V shed 5 bases and J 7 bases; nucleotides not matched to a gene: 4. The CDR3 region is CASSPGGGGYTF. CDR3 DNA sequence: TGTGCCAGCAGTCCAGGGGGAGGTGGCTACACCTTC.

The chain uses TRBV12-3 or TRBV12-4 and TRBJ2-7, with D possibly matching TRBD2 (5 bases). V gave up 6 bases and J gave up 2 bases, with 8 bases separating them. The CDR3 covers 12 residues. CDR3 amino acids: CASRTTTYEQYF. Written as DNA, the CDR3 is TGTGCCAGCAGGACTACTACCTACGAGCAGTACTTC.

With regard to this clone: This same CDR3 is encoded by further DNA sequences in the sample. The genes are TRBV5-1 and TRBJ2-6; 7 nucleotides line up with TRBD1. This CDR3 has 16 amino acids. The trim removed 3 bases at V and 0 bases at J, leaving 3 bases unmatched. The V gene's germline CDR1 is SGHRS and CDR2 YFSETQ. This CDR3 reads CASSWGQSSGANVLTF. The CDR3 nucleotides read TGCGCCAGCAGCTGGGGACAGAGCTCTGGGGCCAACGTCCTGACTTTC.

The chain links TRBV30 to TRBJ2-2; 8 bases map to TRBD1. V was clipped by 6 bases and J by 5 bases; unmatched bases: 2. The CDR3 runs to 12 residues. Germline CDR1 GTSNPN, CDR2 SVGIG (reference sequence). The CDR3 DNA sequence: TGTGCCTGCTACAGGGGGACCGGGGAGCTGTTTTTT. The encoded protein is CACYRGTGELFF.

This clone was observed a single time. The chain is built from TRBV6-6 and TRBJ2-2, with D uncertain. This CDR3 has 13 residues. Per the germline V gene, CDR1 is MNHNY and CDR2 is SVGAGI (reference sequence). Trimming removed 5 bases at V and 6 bases at J, with 10 bases between. The CDR3 sequence is CASSRAVAGELFF. The DNA for the CDR3 is TGTGCCAGCAGTCGTGCGGTAGCCGGGGAGCTGTTTTTT.

This chain links TRBV24-1 with TRBJ1-1; no clear D gene. Germline-derived CDR1 and CDR2 are KGHDR and SFDVKD. With 4 bases removed from V and 1 base from J, the gap between germline ends came to 12 bases. This CDR3 is 15 amino acids long. CDR3 nucleotide sequence: TGTGCCACCAGTGACTCTCGACTAGGGAACACTGAAGCTTTCTTT. It codes for CATSDSRLGNTEAFF.

V usage is TRBV5-1 and J usage is TRBJ1-5; tentative D call: TRBD1 (5 bases). This CDR3 has 14 amino acids. V was pared by 2 bases and J by 7 bases, with 13 bases between. Per germline, CDR1 SGHRS and CDR2 YFSETQ. The CDR3 loop reads CASSFGGEGQPQHF. The CDR3 DNA reads TGCGCCAGCAGCTTCGGGGGAGAGGGACAGCCCCAGCATTTT.

This chain connects TRBV4-1 to TRBJ2-7; D is perhaps TRBD1 (7 bases). V lost 4 bases and J lost 7, with 23 bases in between. The CDR3 is made up of 16 amino acids. CDR1 and CDR2 (germline): MGHRA, YSYEKL. The CDR3 loop is CASSRYQGGYSGEQYF. The CDR3 region has the DNA TGCGCCAGCAGCCGCTATCAGGGGGGATATTCGGGGGAGCAGTACTTC.